Following are 30 T cell receptor beta chains from one sample sequenced in a study of T cell repertoires in cytomegalovirus infection. Using its own MiXCR run on the reads, TCRdb lists one record per CDR3 protein. In the table there are approximately 110,000 distinct CDR3 sequences, around 30% of which are singletons. Antigens for these TCRs are unknown. The sequences come from CD8+ T cells from cultured PBMCs, collected from culture after CMV antigen stimulation. These receptors originate from a human donor in good health (CMV status not recorded). Some clones in this sample may be carry-over from other donors' samples.

The sample holds many counts of this clonotype. This chain's CDR3 is CASSRGRETQYF. CDR3 DNA sequence: TGTGCCAGCTCCAGGGGGCGAGAGACCCAGTACTTC. The chain couples TRBV6-1 to TRBJ2-5, with TRBD1 matching over 8 bases. Germline V gene sequence: CDR1 MNHNS, CDR2 SASEGT. The CDR3 length is 12 residues. With V trimmed by 8 bases and J by 4 bases, 3 bases remained unmatched.

This clonotype was detected only a few times. This sequence joins TRBV12-5 and TRBJ1-2, with no clear D. From germline, CDR1 is LGHNT and CDR2 FRNRAP. The V end was cut by 5 bases, the J end by 3 bases, with 16 bases between. The CDR3 has 15 residues. The CDR3, as DNA: TGTGCTAGTGGTGTTAAGGTAGAGCGCGACTATGGCTACACCTTC. It yields the protein CASGVKVERDYGYTF.

The chain uses TRBV7-6 and TRBJ1-1, with 7 positions matching TRBD1. CDR3 length: 15 residues. The germline V gene has CDR1 SGHVS and CDR2 FNYEAQ. After removal of 5 bases from V and 5 bases from J, the junction contained 11 bases not matched to a gene. The CDR3 coding sequence is TGTGCCAGCAGCACAGGAACCGCAGGGGGGACTGAAGCTTTCTTT. It is translated as CASSTGTAGGTEAFF.

At least ten counts were recorded for this clonotype. J is TRBJ2-3 and V is TRBV7-8; D is perhaps TRBD1 or TRBD2 (5 bases each). Per germline, CDR1 SGHVS and CDR2 FQNEAQ. The CDR3 has 14 residues. Between the trimmed V and J ends, which lost 1 base and 5 bases, there was a span of 10 bases. CDR3 coding DNA: TGTGCCAGCAGCTTAGGGGGGTCCAAAGATACGCAGTATTTT. Translating it yields CASSLGGSKDTQYF. Supplemented by reference TRBV7-8 and TRBJ2-3, the full variable domain reads GAGVSQSPRYKVAKRGQDVALRCDPISGHVSLFWYQQALGQGPEFLTYFQNEAQLDKSGLPSDRFFAERPEGSVSTLKIQRTQQEDSAVYLCASSLGGSKDTQYFGPGTRLTVL.

This clonotype has just a few counts. CDR3 amino acids: CASSELGQGWTEAFF. CDR3 nucleotide sequence: TGTGCCAGCAGTGAGTTGGGACAGGGATGGACTGAAGCTTTCTTT. The chain is built from TRBV6-1 and TRBJ1-1, with 9 bases identical to TRBD1. The CDR3 contains 15 residues. The germline V gene has CDR1 MNHNS and CDR2 SASEGT. The junction had 7 bases not matched to a gene; V was cut back by 3 bases and J by 5 bases.

The chain links TRBV27 to TRBJ1-1; the D is unclear. Per the germline V gene, CDR1 is MNHEY and CDR2 is SMNVEV (reference sequence). The CDR3 spans 13 residues. Trimming left V 3 bases short and J 1 base short, with 6 bases between. The CDR3 spells CASSFNRNTEAFF. As DNA, the CDR3 is TGTGCCAGCAGTTTCAACAGGAACACTGAAGCTTTCTTT.

This clonotype was found many times. The J gene is TRBJ2-3, the V gene TRBV19; D gene unclear. The CDR3 runs to 12 residues. V lost 5 bases to trimming and J lost 4 bases, with 7 bases between them. Germline loops: CDR1 LNHDA, CDR2 SQIVND (reference sequence). The DNA of the CDR3 is TGTGCCAGTAGTTCCCCCGCAGATACGCAGTATTTT. Translation gives CASSSPADTQYF. Drawing the rest from reference TRBV19 and TRBJ2-3, the complete variable domain is DGGITQSPKYLFRKEGQNVTLSCEQNLNHDAMYWYRQDPGQGLRLIYYSQIVNDFQKGDIAEGYSVSREKKESFPLTVTSAQKNPTAFYLCASSSPADTQYFGPGTRLTVL.

The CDR3 nucleotides read TGCAGTGCTAGAGATAGGACCTTCGGGTATGGCTACACCTTC. Translating it yields CSARDRTFGYGYTF. The gene calls are TRBV20-1 and TRBJ1-2; D not certain. The germline V gene encodes CDR1 DFQATT and CDR2 SNEGSKA (reference sequence). The germline V and J ends were trimmed by 0 bases and 5 bases, with 13 bases remaining between them. The CDR3 contains 14 residues.

The V call is TRBV6-6, the J call TRBJ2-5, with 9 bases matching TRBD1. Losses at the gene ends were 4 bases for V and 5 bases for J; bases not matched to a gene: 14. The CDR3 runs to 17 residues. CDR1 and CDR2 (germline): MNHNY, SVGAGI (reference sequence). The CDR3 DNA reads as TGTGCCAGCAGTTTCCCCGGGACAGGGAGTCTTTGGGAGACCCAGTACTTC. It codes for CASSFPGTGSLWETQYF.

Points on this clonotype: At one boundary the junction diverges from the germline segment, which might be a read error. V is TRBV5-3 and J is TRBJ2-3; 7 bases are shared with TRBD2. TRBV5-3 is an ORF, with its function uncertain. The CDR3 runs to 13 residues. The CDR3 DNA sequence: TGTGCCAGCAGCTTGACTAGCTCGGATACGCAGTATTTT. Its translation: CASSLTSSDTQYF.

This clonotype was seen a few times. This chain connects TRBV11-1 to TRBJ1-1, with D uncertain. Germline CDR1 SGHAT, CDR2 FQDESV (reference sequence). The CDR3 contains 16 residues. The ends were cut back, 1 base at V and 0 bases at J, with 12 bases in the middle. CDR3 sequence (DNA): TGTGCCAGCAGCTTAGTGGCAGCCGCCATGAACACTGAAGCTTTCTTT. Amino acids: CASSLVAAAMNTEAFF.

V and J are TRBV6-1 and TRBJ2-5; 7 bases are a match to TRBD2. This CDR3 is built from 15 residues. Germline assignment: CDR1 MNHNS and CDR2 SASEGT. V was clipped by 6 bases and J by 1 base; unmatched bases: 8. CDR3 in amino acids: CASSQEAGSQETQYF. As DNA, the CDR3 is TGTGCCAGCAGCCAAGAAGCGGGATCCCAAGAGACCCAGTACTTC.

This clonotype was counted many times. CDR3: CASTPNEGDEQYF. The CDR3 DNA reads TGTGCCAGCACCCCAAATGAGGGCGACGAGCAGTACTTC. The chain is built from TRBV6-6 and TRBJ2-7, with a weak D call TRBD2 (5 bases). The CDR3 is 13 residues long. V was pared by 7 bases and J by 5 bases, with 15 bases between. CDR1 MNHNY and CDR2 SVGAGI come from the germline V gene (reference sequence).

The J gene is TRBJ2-1, the V gene TRBV19; D unresolved. The CDR3 has 14 residues. Germline V gives CDR1 LNHDA, CDR2 SQIVND (reference sequence). Trimming stripped 5 bases from V and 0 bases from J, with 8 bases between. The CDR3 loop reads CASSVDSSYNEQFF. The DNA of the CDR3 is TGTGCCAGTAGTGTGGATAGCTCCTACAATGAGCAGTTCTTC.

There are a few counts of this clonotype. The junction departs from germline at one end; a sequencing error may be responsible. The genes are TRBV7-6 and TRBJ2-3; either TRBD1 or TRBD2 may supply D (5 bases each). The CDR3 spans 17 residues. From germline, CDR1 is SGHVS and CDR2 FNYEAQ. CDR3 DNA: TGTGCTAGCAGCTCCTTGGGTTTCGGGGACGGCGCAGATACGCAGTATTTT. Translated, it gives CASSSLGFGDGADTQYF.

The J gene is TRBJ2-3, the V gene TRBV14; unclear D gene. CDR3 length equals 14 residues. V was shortened by 1 base and J by 4 bases, with 9 bases between the two germline ends. Germline V lookup: CDR1 SGHDN, CDR2 FVKESK. CDR3 nucleotide sequence: TGTGCCAGCAGCCAAGTCGGGTGGCCAGATACGCAGTATTTT. Translated: CASSQVGWPDTQYF.

The J gene is TRBJ2-7, the V gene TRBV12-5; no definite D call. The CDR3 extends over 10 amino acids. Germline V gene sequence: CDR1 LGHNT, CDR2 FRNRAP. V was trimmed by 4 bases and J by 7 bases, leaving 5 bases between them. The CDR3 reads CASGSGEQYF. The CDR3 region has the DNA TGTGCTAGTGGTTCAGGAGAGCAGTACTTC.

The chain carries TRBV12-3 or TRBV12-4 and TRBJ1-2, with TRBD1 as a possible D gene (6 bases). This CDR3 spans 15 amino acids. V lost 2 bases to trimming and J lost 2 bases, with 12 bases between them. DNA for the CDR3: TGTGCCAGCAGTTTATACAGGGAGGCCAACTATGGCTACACCTTC. It translates to CASSLYREANYGYTF.

This clonotype turned up a few times. This rearrangement joins TRBV4-3 to TRBJ2-1, with no clear D. Germline CDR1 reads LGHNA; CDR2 reads YSLEER. This CDR3 is 16 amino acids long. V shed 0 bases and J shed 2 bases, with 11 bases lying between them. The CDR3 here is CASSQDPQSAYNEQFF. CDR3 coding DNA: TGCGCCAGCAGCCAAGACCCCCAGTCAGCCTACAATGAGCAGTTCTTC.

The chain has TRBV5-4 and TRBJ2-7; 11 bases are shared with TRBD1. The CDR3 spans 15 residues. The germline gives CDR1 SGHNT, CDR2 YYREEE (reference sequence). After removal of 4 bases from V and 5 bases from J, the junction contained 8 bases not matched to a gene. This chain's CDR3 is CASSIDGTGGNEQYF. CDR3 DNA: TGTGCCAGCAGCATCGACGGGACAGGGGGAAACGAGCAGTACTTC.

This clonotype was seen more than once but under ten times. The genes are TRBV5-4 and TRBJ2-1; perhaps TRBD1 as D (5 bases). The CDR3 contains 13 residues. In germline, CDR1 is SGHNT, CDR2 YYREEE (reference sequence). Trimming left V 4 bases short and J 4 bases short, with 9 bases between. The CDR3 protein is CASSQTGYNEQFF. DNA of the CDR3: TGTGCCAGCAGCCAAACAGGTTACAATGAGCAGTTCTTC. Full variable domain (rest looked up from reference TRBV5-4 and TRBJ2-1): ETGVTQSPTHLIKTRGQQVTLRCSSQSGHNTVSWYQQALGQGPQFIFQYYREEENGRGNFPPRFSGLQFPNYSSELNVNALELDDSALYLCASSQTGYNEQFFGPGTRLTVL.

This chain uses TRBV7-9 with TRBJ1-1, with TRBD1 as a possible D gene (6 bases). Trimming pared 4 bases from V and 0 bases from J, leaving 9 bases between. CDR1 is SEHNR and CDR2 is FQNEAQ in the germline V gene (reference sequence). The CDR3 has 14 amino acids. DNA for the CDR3: TGTGCCAGCAGCTACAGGGAAATGAACACTGAAGCTTTCTTT. Residues: CASSYREMNTEAFF. The entire variable domain, with the rest obtained from reference TRBV7-9 and TRBJ1-1, is as follows: DTGVSQNPRHKITKRGQNVTFRCDPISEHNRLYWYRQTLGQGPEFLTYFQNEAQLEKSRLLSDRFSAERPKGSFSTLEIQRTEQGDSAMYLCASSYREMNTEAFFGQGTRLTVV.

The chain carries TRBV7-9 and TRBJ1-1, with D maybe TRBD1 (5 bases). V dropped 4 bases and J dropped 3 bases, with 27 bases sitting between them. CDR1 and CDR2 (germline): SEHNR, FQNEAQ (reference sequence). This CDR3 is 19 amino acids long. DNA for the CDR3: TGTGCCAGCAGCTACCCGCCTAAATCACCGGGACCGCTATACACTGAAGCTTTCTTT. This encodes CASSYPPKSPGPLYTEAFF.

The chain joins TRBV19 to TRBJ2-4; D gene unclear. CDR3 length: 15 amino acids. Germline assignment: CDR1 LNHDA and CDR2 SQIVND (reference sequence). Trimming took off 5 bases at V and 0 bases at J, with 11 bases between the two ends. CDR3 sequence (DNA): TGTGCCAGTAGTCTACACGAACTAGCCAAAAACATTCAGTACTTC. Its protein is CASSLHELAKNIQYF. Together with reference TRBV19 and TRBJ2-4, the CDR3 gives the full variable domain: DGGITQSPKYLFRKEGQNVTLSCEQNLNHDAMYWYRQDPGQGLRLIYYSQIVNDFQKGDIAEGYSVSREKKESFPLTVTSAQKNPTAFYLCASSLHELAKNIQYFGAGTRLSVL.

The DNA for the CDR3 is TGTGCCAGCAGTGAGGGTTGGACTAGCACAGATACGCAGTATTTT. As protein: CASSEGWTSTDTQYF. J is TRBJ2-3 and V is TRBV2; a possible D gene is TRBD2 (5 bases). Germline CDR1 and CDR2: SNHLY and FYNNEI. The CDR3 extends over 15 amino acids. Trimming took 3 bases from V and 0 from J, leaving 10 bases between them.

As for this clonotype: A much bigger clone sits one base away, suggesting this may be a read error. This rearrangement joins TRBV7-2 to TRBJ2-7; 8 bases agree with TRBD2. CDR1 and CDR2 (germline): SGHTA, FQGNSA. CDR3 length: 16 amino acids. V shed 0 bases and J 2 bases; nucleotides not matched to a gene: 6. Here the CDR3 reads CASSLALASGPYEQYF. The CDR3 DNA reads TGTGCCAGCAGCTTAGCGCTCGCTAGCGGGCCCTACGAGCAGTACTTC.

The chain combines TRBV7-3 with TRBJ2-2; 9 bases line up with TRBD1. CDR1 is SGHTA, CDR2 FQGTGA, per germline. This CDR3 has 14 amino acids. Unmatched junction bases numbered 3, after V lost 5 bases and J lost 5 bases. For the CDR3, the DNA is TGTGCCAGCAGCCGGGACAGGGAAACCGGGGAGCTGTTTTTT. It specifies CASSRDRETGELFF.

This clonotype was recorded a few times. The chain combines TRBV2 with TRBJ2-7; 8 nucleotides match TRBD1. Germline values: CDR1 SNHLY, CDR2 FYNNEI. The CDR3 covers 14 residues. With V trimmed by 7 bases and J by 2 bases, 7 bases remained unmatched. CDR3 in amino acids: CASITAQGAYEQYF. The CDR3 DNA is TGTGCCAGCATAACGGCACAGGGGGCCTACGAGCAGTACTTC.

The gene calls are TRBV6-2 or TRBV6-3 and TRBJ1-5; D is uncertain. The V and J ends lost 4 bases and 7 bases respectively, with 26 bases between them. CDR3 length: 18 amino acids. Germline loops: CDR1 MNHEY, CDR2 SVGEGT. The CDR3 coding sequence is TGTGCCAGCAGTTTCAGACTGCCACCGCGGGAGATGGGCCAGCCCCAGCATTTT. It encodes CASSFRLPPREMGQPQHF.

This chain connects TRBV20-1 to TRBJ2-5; TRBD2 agrees at 7 bases. The CDR3 spans 14 residues. V dropped 1 base and J dropped 2; count of bases not matched to a gene: 4. The germline CDR1 and CDR2 sequences are DFQATT and SNEGSKA (reference sequence). In nucleotides, the CDR3 is TGCAGTGCTAGAGGGCTAGCGGTACAAGAGACCCAGTACTTC. This sequence encodes CSARGLAVQETQYF.